This T cell receptor (beta chain) derives from a study of T cell responses to AZD1222 COVID-19 vaccine. Study-wide results and caveats: Repertoires were sampled only after the peak T cell response. Reports indicate that nearly half of spike-specific TCRs are directed at unmutated variant regions. Dominant at 160-218 and 743-854, vaccine-associated CD4 TCRs also spanned spike. Among the donors, most were white British and more were female, and clonal diversity was possibly underestimated.

The method was immunoSEQ multiplex PCR; TCRdb's version includes in-frame clones alone and lacks a portion of them. The sample lists 130,000 to 150,000 clones, 85% to 95% occurring once. The table lists this clone with a count of one. Its target is unknown. This clonotype originated in an adult in good health. The sample in question was peripheral blood, obtained on day 0 of AZD1222 vaccination.

The CDR3 loop is CASQIPGSSGQETQYF. The CDR3 bases are TGTGCCAGCCAGATCCCCGGGTCCTCAGGTCAAGAGACCCAGTACTTC. This chain uses TRBV2 with TRBJ2-5; D is undetermined. The V gene lost 8 bases and the J gene lost 2 bases, with 21 bases spanning the gap. Germline CDR1 SNHLY, CDR2 FYNNEI. This CDR3 region has 16 residues.